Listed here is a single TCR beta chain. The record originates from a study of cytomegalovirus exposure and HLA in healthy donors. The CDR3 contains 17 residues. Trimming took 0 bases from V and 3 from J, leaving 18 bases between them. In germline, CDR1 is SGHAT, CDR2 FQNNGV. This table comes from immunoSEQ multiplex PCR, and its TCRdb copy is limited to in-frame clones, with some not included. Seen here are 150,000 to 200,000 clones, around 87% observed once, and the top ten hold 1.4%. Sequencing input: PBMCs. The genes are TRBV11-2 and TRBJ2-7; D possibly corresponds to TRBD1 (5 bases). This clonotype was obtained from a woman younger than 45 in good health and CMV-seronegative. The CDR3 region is CASSLDWGTNFNYEQYF. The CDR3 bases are TGTGCCAGCAGCTTAGATTGGGGCACCAACTTTAACTACGAGCAGTACTTC.